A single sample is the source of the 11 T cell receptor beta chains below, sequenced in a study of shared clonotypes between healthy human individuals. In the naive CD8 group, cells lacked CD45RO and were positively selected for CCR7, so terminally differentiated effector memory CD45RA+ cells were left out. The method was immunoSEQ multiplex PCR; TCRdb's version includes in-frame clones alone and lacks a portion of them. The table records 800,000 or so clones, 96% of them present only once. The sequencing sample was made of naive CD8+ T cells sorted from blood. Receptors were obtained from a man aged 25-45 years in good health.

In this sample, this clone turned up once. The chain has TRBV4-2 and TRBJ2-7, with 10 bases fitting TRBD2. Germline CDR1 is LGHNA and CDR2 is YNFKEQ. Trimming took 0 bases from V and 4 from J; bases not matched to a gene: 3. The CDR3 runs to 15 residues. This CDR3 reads CASSQDRTSGYEQYF. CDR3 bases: TGTGCCAGCAGCCAAGACAGGACTAGCGGTTACGAGCAGTACTTC.

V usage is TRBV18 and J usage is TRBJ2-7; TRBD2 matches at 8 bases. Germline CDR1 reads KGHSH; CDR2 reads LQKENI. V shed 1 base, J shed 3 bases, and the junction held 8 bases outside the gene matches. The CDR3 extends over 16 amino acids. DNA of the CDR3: TGTGCCAGCTCACCACTCGGGGGGGAAGGATACTACGAGCAGTACTTC. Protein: CASSPLGGEGYYEQYF.

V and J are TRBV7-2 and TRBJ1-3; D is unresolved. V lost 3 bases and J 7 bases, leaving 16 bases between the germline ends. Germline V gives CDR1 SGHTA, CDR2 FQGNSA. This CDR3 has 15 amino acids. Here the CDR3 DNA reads TGTGCCAGCAGCTTCCCCCTCGGTGGTTGGAACACCATATATTTT. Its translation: CASSFPLGGWNTIYF.

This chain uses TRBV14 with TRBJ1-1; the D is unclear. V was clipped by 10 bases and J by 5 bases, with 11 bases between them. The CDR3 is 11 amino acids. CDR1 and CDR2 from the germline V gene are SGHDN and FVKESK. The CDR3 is CAMSLGTEAFF. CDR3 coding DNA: TGTGCCATGTCACTGGGAACTGAAGCTTTCTTT.

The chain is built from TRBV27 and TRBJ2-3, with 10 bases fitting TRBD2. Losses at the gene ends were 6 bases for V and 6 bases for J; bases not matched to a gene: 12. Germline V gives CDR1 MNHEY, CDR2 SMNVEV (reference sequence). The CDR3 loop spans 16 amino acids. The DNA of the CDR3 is TGTGCCAGCAGCTTGAAGCGGGAGGGCCGTCCTGATACGCAGTATTTT. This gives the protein CASSLKREGRPDTQYF.

CDR3 loop: CASSFLPGAGANVLTF. The DNA of the CDR3 is TGTGCCAGCAGTTTTCTACCGGGGGCTGGGGCCAACGTCCTGACTTTC. The chain combines TRBV27 with TRBJ2-6; tentative D call: TRBD2 (6 bases). The CDR3 sequence is 16 residues long. V shed 3 bases and J shed 2 bases, with 11 bases lying between them. The germline gives CDR1 MNHEY, CDR2 SMNVEV (reference sequence). The whole variable domain, filled in from reference TRBV27 and TRBJ2-6, reads EAQVTQNPRYLITVTGKKLTVTCSQNMNHEYMSWYRQDPGLGLRQIYYSMNVEVTDKGDVPEGYKVSRKEKRNFPLILESPSPNQTSLYFCASSFLPGAGANVLTFGAGSRLTVL.

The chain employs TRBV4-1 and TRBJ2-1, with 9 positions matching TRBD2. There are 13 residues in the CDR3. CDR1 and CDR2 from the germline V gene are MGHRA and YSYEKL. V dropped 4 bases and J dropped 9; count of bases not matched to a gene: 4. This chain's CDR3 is CASSPPSGTEQFF. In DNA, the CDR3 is TGCGCCAGCAGCCCCCCTAGCGGGACTGAGCAGTTCTTC.

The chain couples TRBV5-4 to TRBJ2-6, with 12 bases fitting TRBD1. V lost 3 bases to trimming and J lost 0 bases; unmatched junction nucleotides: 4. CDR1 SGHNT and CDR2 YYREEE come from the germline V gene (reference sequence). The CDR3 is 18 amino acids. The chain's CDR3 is CASSWGQGALSGANVLTF. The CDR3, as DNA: TGTGCCAGCAGCTGGGGACAGGGGGCCCTCTCTGGGGCCAACGTCCTGACTTTC.

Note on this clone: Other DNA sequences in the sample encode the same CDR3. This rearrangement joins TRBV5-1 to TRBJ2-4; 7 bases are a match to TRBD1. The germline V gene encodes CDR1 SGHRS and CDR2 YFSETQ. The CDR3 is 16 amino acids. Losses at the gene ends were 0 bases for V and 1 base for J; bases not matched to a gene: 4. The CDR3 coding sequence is TGCGCCAGCAGCTTGGGGGACAGAGAGGCCAAAAACATTCAGTACTTC. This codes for CASSLGDREAKNIQYF. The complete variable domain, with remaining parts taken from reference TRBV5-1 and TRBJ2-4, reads KAGVTQTPRYLIKTRGQQVTLSCSPISGHRSVSWYQQTPGQGLQFLFEYFSETQRNKGNFPGRFSGRQFSNSRSEMNVSTLELGDSALYLCASSLGDREAKNIQYFGAGTRLSVL.

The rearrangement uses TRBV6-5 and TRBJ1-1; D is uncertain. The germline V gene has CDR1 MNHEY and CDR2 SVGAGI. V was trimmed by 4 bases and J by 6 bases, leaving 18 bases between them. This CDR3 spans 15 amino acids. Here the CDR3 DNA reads TGTGCCAGCAGTTTCGAAGGAGGGCTCAGGCCTGAAGCTTTCTTT. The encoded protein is CASSFEGGLRPEAFF.

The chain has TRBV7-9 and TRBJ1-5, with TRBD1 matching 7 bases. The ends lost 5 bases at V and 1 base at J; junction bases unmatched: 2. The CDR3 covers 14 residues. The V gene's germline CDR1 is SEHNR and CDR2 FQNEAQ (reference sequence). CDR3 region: CASSQQGSNQPQHF. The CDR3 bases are TGTGCCAGCAGCCAACAGGGGAGCAATCAGCCCCAGCATTTT. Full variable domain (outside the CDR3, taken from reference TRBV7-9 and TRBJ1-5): DTGVSQNPRHKITKRGQNVTFRCDPISEHNRLYWYRQTLGQGPEFLTYFQNEAQLEKSRLLSDRFSAERPKGSFSTLEIQRTEQGDSAMYLCASSQQGSNQPQHFGDGTRLSIL.